This record looks at one T cell receptor (beta chain) sequence and its context. Its antigen is unidentified. The sample belongs to a study of T cells in localized non-small cell lung cancer. Study results and limitations: In uninvolved adjacent lung, T cell clonality reached its highest value, exceeding tumor.

Sequenced by immunoSEQ multiplex PCR; TCRdb stores in-frame clones only, minus some. Found here are 2,500 or so clones, approximately 24% of them singletons; the top ten hold about 14%. The input for sequencing was lung tumor tissue, taken before any cancer treatment. The TCR comes from a woman aged 40 to 75 with stage II squamous cell lung carcinoma.

CDR3 sequence: CASSKSGESSPLHF. The CDR3 coding sequence is TGTGCCAGTAGTAAGTCTGGGGAGAGTTCACCCCTCCACTTT. V and J are TRBV19 and TRBJ1-6; D not certain. V lost 4 bases to trimming and J lost 9 bases, with 13 bases between them. Germline CDR1 reads LNHDA; CDR2 reads SQIVND (reference sequence). This CDR3 is 14 amino acids long.